This TCR beta chain stems from a study of control samples from healthy donors and cancer patients. The protocol was immunoSEQ multiplex PCR, while the TCRdb copy is restricted to in-frame clones and leaves out a portion. The sample's table shows 150,000 to 200,000 clones. Germline values: CDR1 SQVTM, CDR2 ANQGSEA. Trimming removed 4 bases at V and 8 bases at J, with 12 bases between. This CDR3 region has 12 residues. Material: blood. The TCR was taken from a woman aged 25 to 39 in good health. The J gene is TRBJ2-4, the V gene TRBV29-1; D is perhaps TRBD1 or TRBD2 (5 bases each). In nucleotides, the CDR3 is TGCAGCGTTGCTAGAAGGGGAGACATTCAGTACTTC. This translates into CSVARRGDIQYF.